This T cell receptor (beta chain) was identified in a study of OX40 agonist ivuxolimab in advanced cancers. As for the study in general: At about 81% male, the cohort had a mean age of approximately 64 years, ranging from roughly 20 to 90. Study-wide findings and caveats: At 0.1 to 3.0 mg/kg and by week 6, CD4+ and CD8+ T cells in the blood had expanded clonally.

The method was immunoSEQ multiplex PCR; TCRdb's version includes in-frame clones alone and lacks a portion of them. The repertoire has some 80,000 clones, 85% of them found once; the top ten carry 0.5% to 0.85%. The CDR3 contains 16 residues. Trimming cost V 4 bases and J 2 bases; bases outside gene matches: 10. Germline V lookup: CDR1 SGHTS, CDR2 YDEGEE. Remarks on this clone: The antigen is not known.

Exclusion of a patient followed from autoimmune disease history or systemic immunosuppression. The origin of this receptor is an adult with an advanced solid tumor such as melanoma, head and neck, liver or kidney cancer. The rearrangement joins TRBV5-8 to TRBJ2-3, with 7 bases that match TRBD1. Material: CD4+ or CD8+ T cells sorted from blood, obtained in a trial of the OX40 agonist ivuxolimab. The CDR3 nucleotides are TGTGCCAGCAGCGCCTTCCTCACAGGGGACACAGATACGCAGTATTTT. Translating gives CASSAFLTGDTDTQYF.